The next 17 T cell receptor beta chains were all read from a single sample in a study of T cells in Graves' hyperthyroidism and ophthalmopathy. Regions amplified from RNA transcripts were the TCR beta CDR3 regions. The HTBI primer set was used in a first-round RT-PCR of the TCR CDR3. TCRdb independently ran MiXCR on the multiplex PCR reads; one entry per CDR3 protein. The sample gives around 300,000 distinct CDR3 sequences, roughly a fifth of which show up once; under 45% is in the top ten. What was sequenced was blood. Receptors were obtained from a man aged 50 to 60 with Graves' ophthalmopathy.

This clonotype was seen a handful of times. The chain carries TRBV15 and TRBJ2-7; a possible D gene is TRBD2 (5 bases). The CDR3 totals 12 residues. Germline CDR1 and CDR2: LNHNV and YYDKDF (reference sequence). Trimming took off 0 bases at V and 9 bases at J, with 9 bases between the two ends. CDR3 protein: CATSRDPGVQYF. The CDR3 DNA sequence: TGTGCCACCAGCAGAGACCCCGGGGTGCAGTACTTC.

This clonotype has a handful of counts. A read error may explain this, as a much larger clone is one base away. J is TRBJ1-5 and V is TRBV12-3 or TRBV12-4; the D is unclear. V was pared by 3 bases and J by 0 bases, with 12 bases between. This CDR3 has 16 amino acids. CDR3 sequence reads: CASSFLLRFSNQPQHF. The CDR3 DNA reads TGTGCCAGCAGTTTTCTCTTGAGATTTAGCAATCAGCCCCAGCATTTT.

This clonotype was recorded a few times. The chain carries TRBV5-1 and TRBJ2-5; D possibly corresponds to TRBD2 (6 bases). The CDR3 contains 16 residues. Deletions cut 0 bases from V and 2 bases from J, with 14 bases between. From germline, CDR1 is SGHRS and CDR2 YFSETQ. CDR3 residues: CASSLALGGGQETQYF. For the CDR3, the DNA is TGCGCCAGCAGCTTGGCATTAGGTGGAGGGCAAGAGACCCAGTACTTC. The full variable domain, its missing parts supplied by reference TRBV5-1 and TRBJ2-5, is KAGVTQTPRYLIKTRGQQVTLSCSPISGHRSVSWYQQTPGQGLQFLFEYFSETQRNKGNFPGRFSGRQFSNSRSEMNVSTLELGDSALYLCASSLALGGGQETQYFGPGTRLLVL.

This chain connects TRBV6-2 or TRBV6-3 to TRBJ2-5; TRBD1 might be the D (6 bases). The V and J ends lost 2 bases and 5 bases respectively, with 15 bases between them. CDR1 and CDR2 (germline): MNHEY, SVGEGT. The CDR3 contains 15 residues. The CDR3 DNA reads TGTGCCAGCAGTTACGGAGGTGGGGGCGGGGAGACCCAGTACTTC. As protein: CASSYGGGGGETQYF.

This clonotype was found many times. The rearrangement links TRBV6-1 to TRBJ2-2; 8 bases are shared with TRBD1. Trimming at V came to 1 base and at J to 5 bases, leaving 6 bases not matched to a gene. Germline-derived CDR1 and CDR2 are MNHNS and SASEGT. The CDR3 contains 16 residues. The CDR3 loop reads CASSEGTGGRTGELFF. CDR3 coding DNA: TGTGCCAGCAGTGAAGGCACAGGGGGGCGAACCGGGGAGCTGTTTTTT.

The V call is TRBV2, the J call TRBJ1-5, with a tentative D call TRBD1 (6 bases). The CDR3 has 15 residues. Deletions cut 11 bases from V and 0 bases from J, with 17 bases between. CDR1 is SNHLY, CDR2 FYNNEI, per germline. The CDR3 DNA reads TGTGCCGGCACCGATCAGGGGATTAGCAATCAGCCCCAGCATTTT. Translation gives CAGTDQGISNQPQHF.

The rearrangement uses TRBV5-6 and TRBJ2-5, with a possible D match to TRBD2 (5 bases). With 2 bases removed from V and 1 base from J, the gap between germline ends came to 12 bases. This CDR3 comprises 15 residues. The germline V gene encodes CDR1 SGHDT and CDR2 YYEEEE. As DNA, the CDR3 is TGTGCCAGCAGCTTATCCGGACTCGTCCAAGAGACCCAGTACTTC. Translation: CASSLSGLVQETQYF.

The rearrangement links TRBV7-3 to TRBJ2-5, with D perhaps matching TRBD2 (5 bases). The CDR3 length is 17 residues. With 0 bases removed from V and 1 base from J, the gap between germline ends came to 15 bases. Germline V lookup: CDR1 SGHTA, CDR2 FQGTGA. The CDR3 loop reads CASSLTGARIAQETQYF. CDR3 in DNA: TGTGCCAGCAGCTTAACGGGAGCTCGGATTGCCCAAGAGACCCAGTACTTC.

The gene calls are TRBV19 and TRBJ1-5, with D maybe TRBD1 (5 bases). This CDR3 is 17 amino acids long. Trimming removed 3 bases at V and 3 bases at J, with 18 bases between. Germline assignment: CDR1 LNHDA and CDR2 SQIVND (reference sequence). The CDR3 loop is CASSIRVQGVSNQPQHF. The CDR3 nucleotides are TGTGCCAGTAGTATCAGGGTCCAGGGAGTATCCAATCAGCCCCAGCATTTT.

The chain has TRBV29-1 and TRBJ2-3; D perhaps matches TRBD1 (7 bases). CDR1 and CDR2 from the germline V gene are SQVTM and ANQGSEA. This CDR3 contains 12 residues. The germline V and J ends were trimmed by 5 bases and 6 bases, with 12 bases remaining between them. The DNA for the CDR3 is TGCAGCGTTTCAGCAGGGGGGGATACGCAGTATTTT. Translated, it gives CSVSAGGDTQYF.

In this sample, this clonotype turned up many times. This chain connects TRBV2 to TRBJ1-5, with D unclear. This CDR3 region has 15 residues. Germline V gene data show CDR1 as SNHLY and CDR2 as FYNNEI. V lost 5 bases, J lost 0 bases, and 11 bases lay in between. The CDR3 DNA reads TGTGCCAGCAGTCCCGACAACTATAGCAATCAGCCCCAGCATTTT. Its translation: CASSPDNYSNQPQHF. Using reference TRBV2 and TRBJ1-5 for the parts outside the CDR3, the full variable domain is EPEVTQTPSHQVTQMGQEVILRCVPISNHLYFYWYRQILGQKVEFLVSFYNNEISEKSEIFDDQFSVERPDGSNFTLKIRSTKLEDSAMYFCASSPDNYSNQPQHFGDGTRLSIL.

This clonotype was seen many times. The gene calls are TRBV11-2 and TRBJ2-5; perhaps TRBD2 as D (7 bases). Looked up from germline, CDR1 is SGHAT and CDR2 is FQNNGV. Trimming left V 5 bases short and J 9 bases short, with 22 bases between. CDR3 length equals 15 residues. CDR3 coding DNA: TGTGCCAGCAGCCCTAGGGGGGGAGGGGACCGGGCCCAGTACTTC. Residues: CASSPRGGGDRAQYF.

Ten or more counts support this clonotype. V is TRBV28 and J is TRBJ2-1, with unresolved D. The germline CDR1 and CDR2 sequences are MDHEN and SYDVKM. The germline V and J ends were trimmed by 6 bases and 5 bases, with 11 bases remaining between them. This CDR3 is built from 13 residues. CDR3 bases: TGTGCCAGCAGGCCGGGTCTTCACAATGAGCAGTTCTTC. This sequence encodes CASRPGLHNEQFF.

The CDR3: CASRAGLVNQPQHF. The CDR3 DNA reads TGTGCCAGCAGGGCAGGGTTGGTTAATCAGCCCCAGCATTTT. The V gene is TRBV28, the J gene TRBJ1-5; possible D gene TRBD1, 5 bases. From germline, CDR1 is MDHEN and CDR2 SYDVKM. The CDR3 loop spans 14 amino acids. Deletions cut 6 bases from V and 4 bases from J, with 13 bases between.

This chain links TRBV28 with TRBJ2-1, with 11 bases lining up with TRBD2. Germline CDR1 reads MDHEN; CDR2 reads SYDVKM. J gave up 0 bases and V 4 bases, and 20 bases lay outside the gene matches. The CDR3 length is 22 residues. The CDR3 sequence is CASSSLLPDIAGGRSSYNEQFF. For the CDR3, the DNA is TGTGCCAGCAGTTCCCTTCTACCGGATATAGCGGGAGGGCGGAGCTCCTACAATGAGCAGTTCTTC. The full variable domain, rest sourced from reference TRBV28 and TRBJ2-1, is DVKVTQSSRYLVKRTGEKVFLECVQDMDHENMFWYRQDPGLGLRLIYFSYDVKMKEKGDIPEGYSVSREKKERFSLILESASTNQTSMYLCASSSLLPDIAGGRSSYNEQFFGPGTRLTVL.

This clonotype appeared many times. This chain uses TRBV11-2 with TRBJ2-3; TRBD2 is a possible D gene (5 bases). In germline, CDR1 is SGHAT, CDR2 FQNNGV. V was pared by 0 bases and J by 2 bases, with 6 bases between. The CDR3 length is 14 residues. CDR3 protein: CASSLDGNTDTQYF. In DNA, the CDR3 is TGTGCCAGCAGCTTAGACGGGAACACAGATACGCAGTATTTT.

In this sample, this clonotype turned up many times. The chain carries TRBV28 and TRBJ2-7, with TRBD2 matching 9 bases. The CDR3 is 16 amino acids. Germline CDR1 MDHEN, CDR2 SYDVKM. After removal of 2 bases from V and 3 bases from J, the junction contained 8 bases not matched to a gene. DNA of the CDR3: TGTGCCAGCAGTTTAGGTTCGAGCGGGAGGAACTACGAGCAGTACTTC. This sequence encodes CASSLGSSGRNYEQYF.